What follows is one TCR beta chain and its context. Its target is not known. These data come from a study of naive and memory T cell subsets. General study results and limits: A clonotype means one alpha or beta sequence, not an alpha/beta pair. From naive to CM, EM and EMRA, diversity decreased and Gini increased.

Two oligonucleotides, mixed equimolar, formed the beta constant-region primer covering TRBC1 and TRBC2. Ligated cDNA was amplified by four rounds of PCR with nested alpha and beta constant-region primers and SP2. An oligonucleotide with the SP2 primer and a 12-nucleotide UMI was ligated to the cDNA 3' end. TCRdb itself ran the UMI-ligation and nested PCR reads through MiXCR, one entry per CDR3 protein. The profile covers about 120,000 distinct CDR3 sequences, with roughly 36% appearing a single time and approximately 0.9% taken by the ten largest. V gave up 2 bases and J gave up 4 bases, with 24 bases separating them. Germline V lookup: CDR1 SGHAT, CDR2 FQNNGV. The CDR3 length is 19 residues. Sequential positive selection took CD4 T cells first, then CD8 T cells.

V gene TRBV11-2 combines with J gene TRBJ1-3; D is uncertain. The origin of this receptor is a human donor in good health. The specimen sequenced was central memory CD4+ T cells from blood. For the CDR3, the DNA is TGTGCCAGCAGCTTAAGTCCGGCGGCAGGTGTTTCGCAAGGAAACACCATATATTTT. Translating it yields CASSLSPAAGVSQGNTIYF.